A single sample is the source of the 14 T cell receptor beta chains below, sequenced in a study of vaccination and CD4 T cells after COVID-19. Cultured CD4+ T-cell DNA underwent Oncomine TCR Beta short-read sequencing. TCRdb reprocessed the PCR reads via MiXCR and lists one record per CDR3 protein. The table lists about 19,000 distinct CDR3 sequences, approximately 30% of them singletons. Indicated treatment: roughly 11-day PBMC culture with coronavirus spike peptide pools or control peptides (ViraFEST assay). Their recognized antigens are unknown. Sequencing was carried out using cultured CD4+ T cells from blood. These receptors all come from a human donor with COVID-19.

The chain carries TRBV14 and TRBJ2-7; 9 positions agree with TRBD1. V trimming: 3 bases; J trimming: 1 base; junction bases outside the gene matches: 7. Germline V gives CDR1 SGHDN, CDR2 FVKESK. The CDR3 is 16 residues long. In DNA form, the CDR3 reads TGTGCCAGCAGCCAGCTTCCGGGACAGGGATCCTACGAGCAGTACTTC. It yields the protein CASSQLPGQGSYEQYF.

The V gene is TRBV27, the J gene TRBJ2-2; 15 nucleotides agree with TRBD2. The germline V gene encodes CDR1 MNHEY and CDR2 SMNVEV (reference sequence). The CDR3 has 18 amino acids. V shed 2 bases, J shed 1 base, and the junction held 2 bases outside the gene matches. Here the CDR3 DNA reads TGTGCCAGCAGTTTACCGGGACTAGCGGGGGGGAACACCGGGGAGCTGTTTTTT. This encodes CASSLPGLAGGNTGELFF.

The chain joins TRBV6-1 to TRBJ1-1, with D possibly TRBD1 on 5 matching bases. Germline V CDR1 and CDR2: MNHNS, SASEGT. V gave up 7 bases and J gave up 0 bases, with 12 bases separating them. CDR3 length equals 14 residues. The CDR3 nucleotides read TGTGCCAGCATGCGGCTGGACATGAACACTGAAGCTTTCTTT. Amino acids: CASMRLDMNTEAFF.

This clonotype was found a few times. CDR3 nucleotide sequence: TGTGCCAGCAGCCACTTGGGCCAGGGGGCAGGTTACGAGCAGTACTTC. Translating gives CASSHLGQGAGYEQYF. The chain joins TRBV7-2 to TRBJ2-7; 8 bases match TRBD1. Germline CDR1 reads SGHTA; CDR2 reads FQGNSA. Trimming took 5 bases from V and 4 from J; bases not matched to a gene: 13. The CDR3 extends over 16 amino acids.

The J gene is TRBJ1-1, the V gene TRBV28; tentatively, D is TRBD1 (5 bases). Germline CDR1 reads MDHEN; CDR2 reads SYDVKM. The CDR3 consists of 15 residues. The ends were cut back, 5 bases at V and 2 bases at J, with 15 bases in the middle. The CDR3: CASSPPGGGNTEAFF. In DNA, the CDR3 is TGTGCCAGCAGTCCCCCCGGCGGGGGTAACACTGAAGCTTTCTTT.

This clonotype was seen just once. The germline gene is not matched at one end of the junction; a read error may be the cause. This chain joins TRBV20-1 and TRBJ2-3; D is possibly TRBD2 (6 bases). The CDR3 loop spans 13 amino acids. Germline lookup yields CDR1 DFQATT and CDR2 SNEGSKA (reference sequence). CDR3 bases: TGCAATGCTGGGGACTGGCGCACAGATACGCAGTATTTT. This gives the protein CNAGDWRTDTQYF.

The chain carries TRBV12-3 or TRBV12-4 and TRBJ2-3; the D gene could be TRBD1 or TRBD2 (7 bases each). The CDR3 is 16 amino acids. With 5 bases removed from V and 1 base from J, the gap between germline ends came to 16 bases. The CDR3 region has the DNA TGTGCCAGCAGTCCGAGACCAGGGGGGGGCACAGATACGCAGTATTTT. This translates into CASSPRPGGGTDTQYF.

This sequence joins TRBV30 and TRBJ1-1; unclear D gene. V lost 5 bases and J 4 bases, leaving 8 bases between the germline ends. Germline V gene lookup returns CDR1 GTSNPN and CDR2 SVGIG (reference sequence). The CDR3 loop spans 11 amino acids. CDR3 amino acids: CAWLSFTEAFF. In DNA, the CDR3 is TGTGCCTGGCTATCCTTCACTGAAGCTTTCTTT.

This clonotype was observed a few times. V gene TRBV14 combines with J gene TRBJ1-2; D possibly corresponds to TRBD1 (6 bases). Germline CDR1 is SGHDN and CDR2 is FVKESK. The V end was cut by 8 bases, the J end by 3 bases, with 22 bases between. The CDR3 extends over 16 amino acids. DNA for the CDR3: TGTGCCAGCGAGGCGCTGAGTTCTAGGGGGGACTATGGCTACACCTTC. It translates to CASEALSSRGDYGYTF.

This clonotype was seen a handful of times. V and J are TRBV9 and TRBJ1-1, with D unclear. Trimming left V 1 base short and J 5 bases short, with 15 bases between. Germline V gives CDR1 SGDLS, CDR2 YYNGEE. This CDR3 spans 15 amino acids. The CDR3 reads CASSVRLGEGTEAFF. CDR3 nucleotides: TGTGCCAGCAGCGTAAGACTCGGAGAAGGGACTGAAGCTTTCTTT. Based on the CDR3 plus reference TRBV9 and TRBJ1-1, the full variable domain is DSGVTQTPKHLITATGQRVTLRCSPRSGDLSVYWYQQSLDQGLQFLIQYYNGEERAKGNILERFSAQQFPDLHSELNLSSLELGDSALYFCASSVRLGEGTEAFFGQGTRLTVV.

In this sample, this clonotype turned up a few times. The chain recombines TRBV28 with TRBJ1-2; 7 nucleotides align to TRBD1. Germline V gives CDR1 MDHEN, CDR2 SYDVKM. Trimming took 7 bases from V and 3 from J; bases not matched to a gene: 14. The CDR3 has 16 amino acids. The CDR3 spells CASNPGGGGRHYGYTF. CDR3 sequence (DNA): TGTGCCAGCAACCCAGGGGGAGGGGGGCGGCACTATGGCTACACCTTC.

The chain joins TRBV11-3 to TRBJ2-3; 8 positions agree with TRBD2. CDR1 and CDR2 (germline): SGHNT, YENEEA. J was trimmed by 2 bases and V by 5 bases; bases with no gene match: 6. CDR3 length: 15 amino acids. The CDR3 region has the DNA TGTGCCAGCAGCCCAGGCGGGGGGCCCACAGATACGCAGTATTTT. Translation: CASSPGGGPTDTQYF.

This clonotype occurred a few times. The chain couples TRBV7-9 to TRBJ2-7; D assignment may be TRBD1 or TRBD2 (6 bases each). Germline lookup yields CDR1 SEHNR and CDR2 FQNEAQ (reference sequence). Trimming pared 1 base from V and 9 bases from J, leaving 13 bases between. The CDR3 spans 13 residues. The CDR3 sequence: CASSLEGGAGQYF. The DNA for the CDR3 is TGTGCCAGCAGCTTAGAGGGGGGCGCTGGGCAGTACTTC.

The chain couples TRBV11-3 to TRBJ2-7; D could derive from TRBD1 or TRBD2 (5 bases each). CDR3 size: 15 residues. Germline lookup yields CDR1 SGHNT and CDR2 YENEEA. Trimming took off 5 bases at V and 2 bases at J, with 16 bases between the two ends. CDR3 coding DNA: TGTGCCAGCAGCCTTCCGGGACCGGGAACCTACGAGCAGTACTTC. Residues: CASSLPGPGTYEQYF.